This is a list of T cell receptor beta chains from one sample in a study of blood T cell repertoires in COVID-19. The protocol was immunoSEQ multiplex PCR, while the TCRdb copy is restricted to in-frame clones and leaves out a portion. The sample contains about 14,000 clones, nearly 75% of which appear only once. The sequenced sample was peripheral blood. The source of these receptors is a boy aged 2 to 9 with active or convalescent COVID-19. CDR3s include the opening cysteine and the closing phenylalanine or tryptophan. A D gene is named only where the DNA matches it firmly. Part of the rows lack a size; the others show once, few, many or a class for expanded clones.

CDR3 length: 15; clone size: .; V gene: TRBV6-5; J gene: TRBJ1-1; D gene: TRBD1; CDR3 protein: CASSYSGTGSPEAFF; CDR3 DNA: TGTGCCAGCAGTTACTCGGGGACAGGGAGCCCTGAAGCTTTCTTT
CDR3 length: 18; clone size: once; V gene: TRBV4-3; J gene: TRBJ1-6; D gene: .; CDR3 protein: CASSQDLSYGGYLAPLHF; CDR3 DNA: TGCGCCAGCAGCCAAGATTTATCGTACGGCGGGTATTTGGCACCCCTCCACTTT
CDR3 length: 14; clone size: few; V gene: TRBV7-3; J gene: TRBJ2-7; D gene: .; CDR3 protein: CASSLRGAGYEQYF; CDR3 DNA: TGTGCCAGCAGCCTCCGGGGGGCCGGCTACGAGCAGTACTTC
CDR3 length: 13; clone size: .; V gene: TRBV30; J gene: TRBJ1-1; D gene: TRBD1; CDR3 protein: CAWNNDRGDEAFF; CDR3 DNA: TGTGCCTGGAACAATGACAGGGGGGATGAAGCTTTCTTT
CDR3 length: 15; clone size: .; V gene: TRBV5-1; J gene: TRBJ2-5; D gene: TRBD1; CDR3 protein: CASSFGTGGFQTQYF; CDR3 DNA: TGCGCCAGCAGCTTTGGGACAGGGGGGTTTCAGACCCAGTACTTC
CDR3 length: 12; clone size: .; V gene: TRBV2; J gene: TRBJ2-5; D gene: .; CDR3 protein: CASSEARPFGYF; CDR3 DNA: TGTGCCAGCAGTGAAGCGCGGCCCTTCGGTTACTTC
CDR3 length: 18; clone size: .; V gene: TRBV6-2/TRBV6-3; J gene: TRBJ2-2; D gene: TRBD2; CDR3 protein: CASSYFRLAGRNTGELFF; CDR3 DNA: TGTGCCAGCAGTTACTTCAGGCTAGCGGGAAGGAACACCGGGGAGCTGTTTTTT
CDR3 length: 18; clone size: .; V gene: TRBV9; J gene: TRBJ2-3; D gene: TRBD2; CDR3 protein: CASSVVGLAGGLADTQYF; CDR3 DNA: TGTGCCAGCAGCGTAGTGGGACTAGCGGGAGGTCTAGCAGATACGCAGTATTTT
CDR3 length: 17; clone size: .; V gene: TRBV9; J gene: TRBJ1-6; D gene: .; CDR3 protein: CASSVASNTGNNSPLHF; CDR3 DNA: TGTGCCAGCAGCGTAGCCTCGAATACAGGGAATAATTCACCCCTCCACTTT
CDR3 length: 14; clone size: few; V gene: TRBV3-1/TRBV3-2; J gene: TRBJ1-1; D gene: .; CDR3 protein: CAASWLGKVTEAFF; CDR3 DNA: TGTGCCGCTAGCTGGCTGGGCAAGGTCACTGAAGCTTTCTTT
CDR3 length: 17; clone size: once; V gene: TRBV19; J gene: TRBJ1-6; D gene: TRBD1; CDR3 protein: CASRRQPPGQGFSPLHF; CDR3 DNA: TGTGCCAGTAGACGACAGCCACCGGGACAGGGGTTTTCACCCCTCCACTTT
CDR3 length: 13; clone size: .; V gene: TRBV14; J gene: TRBJ2-1; D gene: .; CDR3 protein: CASSSQGYNEQFF; CDR3 DNA: TGTGCCAGCAGCTCACAGGGTTACAATGAGCAGTTCTTC
CDR3 length: 17; clone size: .; V gene: TRBV2; J gene: TRBJ1-5; D gene: TRBD1; CDR3 protein: CASSEIQGAILNQPQHF; CDR3 DNA: TGTGCCAGCAGTGAAATTCAGGGGGCCATACTCAATCAGCCCCAGCATTTT
CDR3 length: 18; clone size: .; V gene: TRBV18; J gene: TRBJ2-5; D gene: .; CDR3 protein: CASSPPTRLTGRRETQYF; CDR3 DNA: TGTGCCAGCTCACCACCTACTCGACTGACAGGGAGGAGAGAGACCCAGTACTTC
CDR3 length: 14; clone size: few; V gene: TRBV6-2/TRBV6-3; J gene: TRBJ1-2; D gene: .; CDR3 protein: CASSNTGHNYGYTF; CDR3 DNA: TGTGCCAGCAGTAACACCGGACATAACTATGGCTACACCTTC
CDR3 length: 14; clone size: .; V gene: TRBV7-9; J gene: TRBJ1-1; D gene: .; CDR3 protein: CASSFEGRNTEAFF; CDR3 DNA: TGTGCCAGCAGCTTTGAGGGTCGGAACACTGAAGCTTTCTTT
CDR3 length: 15; clone size: .; V gene: TRBV7-8; J gene: TRBJ2-7; D gene: .; CDR3 protein: CASSLRWGAYDEQYF; CDR3 DNA: TGTGCCAGCAGCTTACGGTGGGGAGCGTATGACGAGCAGTACTTC
CDR3 length: 16; clone size: .; V gene: TRBV4-1; J gene: TRBJ1-2; D gene: TRBD1; CDR3 protein: CASSQESWTGTYGYTF; CDR3 DNA: TGCGCCAGCAGCCAAGAGTCCTGGACAGGAACCTATGGCTACACCTTC
CDR3 length: 14; clone size: .; V gene: TRBV6-2/TRBV6-3; J gene: TRBJ2-5; D gene: .; CDR3 protein: CASSFILALETQYF; CDR3 DNA: TGTGCCAGCAGTTTTATCCTAGCACTAGAGACCCAGTACTTC
CDR3 length: 18; clone size: .; V gene: TRBV12-1; J gene: TRBJ1-6; D gene: .; CDR3 protein: CASSSGGTGTSYNSPLHF; CDR3 DNA: TGTGCCAGCAGCTCTGGGGGGACAGGGACTTCCTATAATTCACCCCTCCACTTT
CDR3 length: 15; clone size: .; V gene: TRBV6-1; J gene: TRBJ1-1; D gene: .; CDR3 protein: CASSDSIQGLAEAFF; CDR3 DNA: TGTGCCAGCAGTGACAGTATTCAGGGTCTTGCTGAAGCTTTCTTT
CDR3 length: 16; clone size: .; V gene: TRBV7-8; J gene: TRBJ1-4; D gene: .; CDR3 protein: CASSPSGTRKEEKLFF; CDR3 DNA: TGTGCCAGCAGCCCATCCGGGACAAGAAAGGAAGAAAAACTGTTTTTT
CDR3 length: 14; clone size: medium-sized; V gene: TRBV9; J gene: TRBJ2-7; D gene: TRBD1; CDR3 protein: CASTPTGSGYEQYF; CDR3 DNA: TGTGCCAGCACCCCGACAGGGAGCGGCTACGAGCAGTACTTC
CDR3 length: 14; clone size: .; V gene: TRBV4-2; J gene: TRBJ1-2; D gene: .; CDR3 protein: CASSQAGGNYGYTF; CDR3 DNA: TGTGCCAGCAGCCAAGCAGGCGGGAACTATGGCTACACCTTC
CDR3 length: 13; clone size: .; V gene: TRBV19; J gene: TRBJ1-1; D gene: TRBD1; CDR3 protein: CASRYRGNTEAFF; CDR3 DNA: TGTGCCAGTCGGTACAGGGGGAACACTGAAGCTTTCTTT
CDR3 length: 21; clone size: .; V gene: TRBV27; J gene: TRBJ2-1; D gene: TRBD2; CDR3 protein: CASKYYVWGGRSLSSYNEQFF; CDR3 DNA: TGTGCCAGCAAATATTACGTATGGGGAGGGCGCTCACTCAGCTCCTACAATGAGCAGTTCTTC
CDR3 length: 15; clone size: few; V gene: TRBV4-2; J gene: TRBJ1-5; D gene: .; CDR3 protein: CASSQVAGMDQPQHF; CDR3 DNA: TGTGCCAGCAGCCAAGTTGCAGGGATGGATCAGCCCCAGCATTTT
CDR3 length: 14; clone size: .; V gene: TRBV4-2; J gene: TRBJ1-1; D gene: TRBD1; CDR3 protein: CASSQGDRADPGFF; CDR3 DNA: TGTGCCAGCAGCCAGGGGGACAGGGCCGATCCAGGTTTCTTT